This T cell receptor beta chain is from a study of OX40 agonist ivuxolimab in advanced cancers. For the study at large: The treatment was a fully human IgG2 OX40 agonist, ivuxolimab. Patients received ivuxolimab, an intravenous treatment, every 2 weeks at 0.01 to 10 mg/kg.

Notes on this clone: The antigen remains unidentified.

Study-level results: Expanded clones were, on average, more numerous among CD8+ T cells than CD4+. Some of the lowest clonal expansion was seen in partial responders at 0.1-3.0 mg/kg.

Sequencing used immunoSEQ multiplex PCR; TCRdb keeps in-frame clones, though not all of them. The table lists tens of thousands of clones, 70% to 90% of them singletons. The clonotype was recovered from an adult with an advanced solid tumor such as melanoma, head and neck, liver or kidney cancer. This specimen was CD4+ or CD8+ T cells sorted from blood, taken in a trial of the OX40 agonist ivuxolimab.

The CDR3 DNA is TGTGCCAGCAGCAAGACAGTGAACACTGAAGCTTTCTTT. Protein: CASSKTVNTEAFF. The chain links TRBV9 to TRBJ1-1, with a weak D call TRBD1 (5 bases). Between the trimmed V and J ends, which lost 4 bases and 0 bases, there was a span of 7 bases. The CDR3 has 13 amino acids. Germline assignment: CDR1 SGDLS and CDR2 YYNGEE.